Below are 12 T cell receptor beta chains sequenced from a single sample in a study of OX40 agonist ivuxolimab in advanced cancers. Clones were sequenced by immunoSEQ multiplex PCR, and TCRdb holds only the in-frame ones, with some missing. Here the sample spans 45,000 to 65,000 clones, 85% to 90% being singletons. The source was CD4+ or CD8+ T cells sorted from blood, collected in a trial of the OX40 agonist ivuxolimab. The receptors here all came from an adult with an advanced solid tumor such as melanoma, head and neck, liver or kidney cancer.

V and J are TRBV6-5 and TRBJ2-2; TRBD2 might be the D (6 bases). Trimming pared 8 bases from V and 4 bases from J, leaving 11 bases between. Germline CDR1 reads MNHEY; CDR2 reads SVGAGI. The CDR3 is made up of 13 amino acids. The CDR3 sequence is CASGDFSTGELFF. The CDR3 bases are TGTGCCAGCGGGGACTTCTCCACCGGGGAGCTGTTTTTT.

The chain carries TRBV6-1 and TRBJ2-5, with D tentatively TRBD1 or TRBD2 (6 bases each). CDR3 length: 14 amino acids. Germline CDR1 reads MNHNS; CDR2 reads SASEGT. Trimming cost V 4 bases and J 1 base, with 10 bases left between them. The CDR3 sequence is CASSGGTIQETQYF. Written as DNA, the CDR3 is TGTGCCAGCAGTGGCGGGACAATCCAAGAGACCCAGTACTTC.

V usage is TRBV9 and J usage is TRBJ1-2; D gene ambiguous. CDR3 size: 15 residues. The V and J ends lost 0 bases and 5 bases respectively, with 14 bases between them. Germline CDR1 and CDR2: SGDLS and YYNGEE. Here the CDR3 DNA reads TGTGCCAGCAGCGTAGATTCAGGTTTCGCTTATGGCTACACCTTC. As protein: CASSVDSGFAYGYTF.

The chain has TRBV18 and TRBJ1-2; tentatively, D is TRBD1 (5 bases). There are 14 residues in the CDR3. V was trimmed by 1 base and J by 2 bases, leaving 8 bases between them. From germline, CDR1 is KGHSH and CDR2 LQKENI. DNA for the CDR3: TGTGCCAGCTCACCACAAAAGGGGAACTATGGCTACACCTTC. Translating gives CASSPQKGNYGYTF.

This rearrangement joins TRBV14 to TRBJ1-5; D not resolved. CDR1 SGHDN and CDR2 FVKESK come from the germline V gene. V lost 4 bases and J lost 0, with 7 bases in between. This CDR3 contains 14 residues. The CDR3 loop reads CASSPLGSNQPQHF. The CDR3 DNA sequence: TGTGCCAGCAGCCCCCTGGGTAGCAATCAGCCCCAGCATTTT.

The rearrangement uses TRBV5-5 and TRBJ2-7; 9 bases match TRBD1. The CDR3 runs to 12 residues. V was pared by 4 bases and J by 8 bases, with 4 bases of the junction left unmatched. CDR1 SGHKS and CDR2 YYEKEE come from the germline V gene (reference sequence). DNA for the CDR3: TGTGCCAGCAGCCTGGGACAGGGACAGCAGTACTTC. Translation: CASSLGQGQQYF.

CDR3 in DNA: TGCACCAGCAGCCAAGACGGCCCGGGGGGCCGGCCGGGAAAGCAAGAGACCCAGTACTTC. This codes for CTSSQDGPGGRPGKQETQYF. The chain links TRBV1 to TRBJ2-5; TRBD2 reflects the table's D call only, with no check against the DNA. TRBV1 is listed as a pseudogene. The CDR3 totals 20 residues.

The rearrangement joins TRBV9 to TRBJ2-1; 7 nucleotides agree with TRBD2. V lost 2 bases, J lost 8 bases, and 10 bases stayed unmatched. This CDR3 comprises 15 residues. CDR1 and CDR2 from the germline V gene are SGDLS and YYNGEE. CDR3 in amino acids: CASSVSGRAVYEQFF. DNA for the CDR3: TGTGCCAGCAGCGTTAGTGGGAGGGCCGTATATGAGCAGTTCTTC.

J is TRBJ1-5 and V is TRBV19; D is perhaps TRBD1 (5 bases). Trimming cost V 5 bases and J 0 bases, with 14 bases left between them. The CDR3 covers 16 residues. Germline-derived CDR1 and CDR2 are LNHDA and SQIVND (reference sequence). The CDR3 loop reads CASSDRGPYSNQPQHF. The DNA for the CDR3 is TGTGCCAGTAGTGACCGGGGCCCATATAGCAATCAGCCCCAGCATTTT.

The chain combines TRBV20-1 with TRBJ2-7; D uncertain. Trimming took 5 bases from V and 7 from J, leaving 12 bases between them. Per germline, CDR1 DFQATT and CDR2 SNEGSKA (reference sequence). The CDR3 is made up of 11 amino acids. The CDR3 DNA is TGCAGTGCTTACTATAAGCGAGAGCAGTACGTC. It encodes CSAYYKREQYV.

This clone turned up a few times. The chain couples TRBV18 to TRBJ2-5; TRBD1 aligns across 10 bases. Trimming at V came to 3 bases and at J to 4 bases, leaving 2 bases not matched to a gene. Germline-derived CDR1 and CDR2 are KGHSH and LQKENI. The CDR3 extends over 14 amino acids. CDR3 coding DNA: TGTGCCAGCTCACCGGACAGGGGGGGAGAGACCCAGTACTTC. It encodes CASSPDRGGETQYF.

The chain joins TRBV2 to TRBJ1-5; TRBD1 matches 7 bases. There are 15 residues in the CDR3. Unmatched junction bases numbered 10, after V lost 8 bases and J lost 3 bases. Germline V gives CDR1 SNHLY, CDR2 FYNNEI. In DNA, the CDR3 is TGTGCCAGCTCTAAAGAGGGACAGATCAATCAGCCCCAGCATTTT. It translates to CASSKEGQINQPQHF.